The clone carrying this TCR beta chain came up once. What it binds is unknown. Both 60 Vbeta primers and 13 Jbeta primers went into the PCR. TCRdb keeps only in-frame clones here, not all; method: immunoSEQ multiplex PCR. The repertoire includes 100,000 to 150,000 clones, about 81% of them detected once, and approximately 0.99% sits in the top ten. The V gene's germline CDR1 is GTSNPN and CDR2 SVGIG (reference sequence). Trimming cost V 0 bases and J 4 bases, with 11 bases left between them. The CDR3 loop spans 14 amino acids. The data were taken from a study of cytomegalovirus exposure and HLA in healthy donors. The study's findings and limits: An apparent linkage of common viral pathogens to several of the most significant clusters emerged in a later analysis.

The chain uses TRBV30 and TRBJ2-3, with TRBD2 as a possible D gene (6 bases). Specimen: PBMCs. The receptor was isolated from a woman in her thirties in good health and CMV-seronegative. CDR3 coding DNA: TGTGCCTGGAGTGTAGGTGGAGGGTCAGATACGCAGTATTTT. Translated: CAWSVGGGSDTQYF.